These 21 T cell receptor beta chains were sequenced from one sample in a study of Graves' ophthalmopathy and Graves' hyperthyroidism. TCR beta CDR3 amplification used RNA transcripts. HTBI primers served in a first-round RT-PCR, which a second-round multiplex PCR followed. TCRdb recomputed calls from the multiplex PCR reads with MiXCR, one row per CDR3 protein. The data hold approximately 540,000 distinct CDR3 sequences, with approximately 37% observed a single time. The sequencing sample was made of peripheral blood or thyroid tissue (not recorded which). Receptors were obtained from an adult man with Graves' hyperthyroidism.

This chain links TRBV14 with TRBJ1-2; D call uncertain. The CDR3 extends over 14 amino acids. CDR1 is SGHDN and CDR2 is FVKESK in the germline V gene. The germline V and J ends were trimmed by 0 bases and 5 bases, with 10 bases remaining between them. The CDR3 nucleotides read TGTGCCAGCAGCCAAGATTCATGGTCGTATGGCTACACCTTC. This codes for CASSQDSWSYGYTF. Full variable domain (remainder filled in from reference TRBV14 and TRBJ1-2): EAGVTQFPSHSVIEKGQTVTLRCDPISGHDNLYWYRRVMGKEIKFLLHFVKESKQDESGMPNNRFLAERTGGTYSTLKVQPAELEDSGVYFCASSQDSWSYGYTFGSGTRLTVV.

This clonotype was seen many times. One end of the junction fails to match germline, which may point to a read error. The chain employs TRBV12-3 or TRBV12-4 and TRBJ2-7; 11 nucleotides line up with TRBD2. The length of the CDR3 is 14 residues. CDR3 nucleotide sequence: TGTGCCAGCAGCTTAGCGGGAGGGCCTTACGAGCAGTACTTC. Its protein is CASSLAGGPYEQYF.

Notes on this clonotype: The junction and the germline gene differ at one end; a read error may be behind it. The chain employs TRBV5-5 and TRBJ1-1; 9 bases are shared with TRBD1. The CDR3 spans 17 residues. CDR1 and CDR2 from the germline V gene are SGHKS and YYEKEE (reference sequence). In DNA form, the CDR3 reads TGTGCCAGCAGCCCCGGTGACTGGACAGGGGTGGACACTGAAGCCTTCTTT. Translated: CASSPGDWTGVDTEAFF.

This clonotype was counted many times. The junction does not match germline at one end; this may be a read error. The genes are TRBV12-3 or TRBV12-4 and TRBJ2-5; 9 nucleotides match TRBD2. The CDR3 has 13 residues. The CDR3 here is CASRLAGVETQYF. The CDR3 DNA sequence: TGTGCCAGCAGATTAGCGGGAGTGGAGACCCAGTACTTC.

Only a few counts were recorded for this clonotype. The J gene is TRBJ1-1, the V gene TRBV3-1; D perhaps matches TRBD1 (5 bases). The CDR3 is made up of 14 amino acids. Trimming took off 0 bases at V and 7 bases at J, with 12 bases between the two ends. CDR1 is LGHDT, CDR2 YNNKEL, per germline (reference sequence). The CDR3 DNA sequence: TGTGCCAGCAGCCAAGAAATTTGGGGGGTTGAAGCTTTCTTT. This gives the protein CASSQEIWGVEAFF.

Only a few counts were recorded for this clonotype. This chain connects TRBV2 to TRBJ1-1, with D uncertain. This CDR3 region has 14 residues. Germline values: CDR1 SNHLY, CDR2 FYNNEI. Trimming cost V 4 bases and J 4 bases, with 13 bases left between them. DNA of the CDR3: TGTGCCAGCAGTGGAGTAAGGGAGGGCACTGAAGCTTTCTTT. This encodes CASSGVREGTEAFF.

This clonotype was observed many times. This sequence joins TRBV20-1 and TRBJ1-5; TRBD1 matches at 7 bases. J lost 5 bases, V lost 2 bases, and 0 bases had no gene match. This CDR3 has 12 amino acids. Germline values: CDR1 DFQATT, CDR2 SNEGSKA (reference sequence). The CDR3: CSARQGDQPQHF. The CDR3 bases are TGCAGTGCTAGACAGGGGGATCAGCCCCAGCATTTT.

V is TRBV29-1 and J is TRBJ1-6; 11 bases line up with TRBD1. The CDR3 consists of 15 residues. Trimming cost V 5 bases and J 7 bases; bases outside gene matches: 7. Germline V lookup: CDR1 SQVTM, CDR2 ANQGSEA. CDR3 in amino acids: CSVRTGGFLNSPLHF. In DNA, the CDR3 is TGCAGCGTTCGGACAGGGGGCTTTTTGAATTCACCCCTCCACTTT.

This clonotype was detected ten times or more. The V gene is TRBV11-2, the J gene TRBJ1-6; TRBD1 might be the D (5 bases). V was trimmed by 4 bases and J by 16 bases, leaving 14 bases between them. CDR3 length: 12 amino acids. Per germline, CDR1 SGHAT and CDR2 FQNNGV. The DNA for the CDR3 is TGTGCCAGCAGCTATCGGCCGGGACCTCTCCACTTT. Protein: CASSYRPGPLHF.

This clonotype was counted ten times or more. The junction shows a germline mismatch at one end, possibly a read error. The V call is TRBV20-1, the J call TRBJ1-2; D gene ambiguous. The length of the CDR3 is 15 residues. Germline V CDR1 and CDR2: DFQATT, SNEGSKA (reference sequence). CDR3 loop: CSAGDPSARIYGYTF. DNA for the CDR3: TGCAGTGCTGGAGACCCATCGGCCAGGATCTATGGCTACACCTTC.

Here the CDR3 reads CASSLLGQLTDTQYF. Written as DNA, the CDR3 is TGTGCCAGCAGCTTACTAGGACAGCTTACAGATACGCAGTATTTT. The chain recombines TRBV7-3 with TRBJ1-3; possibly TRBD1 for D (6 bases). The J call is in doubt because the DNA end fits TRBJ2-3 better. Germline CDR1 is SGHTA and CDR2 is FQGTGA. The CDR3 sequence is 15 residues long.

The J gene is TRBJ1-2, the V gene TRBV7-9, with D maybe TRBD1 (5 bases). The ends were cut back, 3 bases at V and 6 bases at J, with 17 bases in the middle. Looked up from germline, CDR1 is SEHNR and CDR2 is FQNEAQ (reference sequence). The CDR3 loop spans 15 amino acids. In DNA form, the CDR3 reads TGTGCCAGCAGCTTCGGGGCCCGACATGATGATGGCTACACCTTC. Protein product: CASSFGARHDDGYTF.

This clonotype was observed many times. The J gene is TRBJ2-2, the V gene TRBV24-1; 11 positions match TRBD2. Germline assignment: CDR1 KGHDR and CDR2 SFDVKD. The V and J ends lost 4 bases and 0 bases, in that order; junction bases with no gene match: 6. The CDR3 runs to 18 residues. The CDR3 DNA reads TGTGCCACCAGTGAGGACGGACTAGCGGGTTCGAACACCGGGGAGCTGTTTTTT. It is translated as CATSEDGLAGSNTGELFF.

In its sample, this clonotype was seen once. DNA of the CDR3: TGTGCCAGCAGCTTCCGGGACGGGGGGACCGGGGAGCTGTTTTTT. Protein product: CASSFRDGGTGELFF. J is TRBJ2-2 and V is TRBV7-9; 7 nucleotides line up with TRBD2. Per germline, CDR1 SEHNR and CDR2 FQNEAQ (reference sequence). The J segment lost 5 bases and the V segment lost 3 bases, leaving 6 bases of the junction unmatched. This CDR3 has 15 residues.

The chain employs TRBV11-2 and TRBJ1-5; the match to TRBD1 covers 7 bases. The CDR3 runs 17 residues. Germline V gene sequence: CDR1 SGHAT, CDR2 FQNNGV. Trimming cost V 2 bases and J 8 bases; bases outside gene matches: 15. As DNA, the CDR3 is TGTGCCAGCAGCTTACCCGGAGGGGGCAGACTATCGGAGCCCCAGCATTTT. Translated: CASSLPGGGRLSEPQHF.

The CDR3 is CATSRVVGGNTIYF. The CDR3, as DNA: TGTGCCACCAGCAGAGTAGTAGGGGGAAACACCATATATTTT. This chain connects TRBV15 to TRBJ1-3; D is ambiguous. Trimming stripped 1 base from V and 4 bases from J, with 8 bases between. This CDR3 is built from 14 residues. Germline lookup yields CDR1 LNHNV and CDR2 YYDKDF (reference sequence).

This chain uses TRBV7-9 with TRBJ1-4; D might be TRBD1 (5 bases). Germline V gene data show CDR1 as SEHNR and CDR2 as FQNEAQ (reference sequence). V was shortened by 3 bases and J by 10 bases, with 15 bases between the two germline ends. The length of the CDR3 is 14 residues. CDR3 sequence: CASSFEGGTVKLFF. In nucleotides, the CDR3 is TGTGCCAGCAGCTTTGAGGGAGGGACGGTAAAACTGTTTTTT.

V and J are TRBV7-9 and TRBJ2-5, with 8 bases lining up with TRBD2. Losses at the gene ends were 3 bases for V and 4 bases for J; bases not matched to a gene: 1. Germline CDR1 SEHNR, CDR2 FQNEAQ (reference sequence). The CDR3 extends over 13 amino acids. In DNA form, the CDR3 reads TGTGCCAGCAGCTTCCGGGAGGGAGAGACCCAGTACTTC. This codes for CASSFREGETQYF.

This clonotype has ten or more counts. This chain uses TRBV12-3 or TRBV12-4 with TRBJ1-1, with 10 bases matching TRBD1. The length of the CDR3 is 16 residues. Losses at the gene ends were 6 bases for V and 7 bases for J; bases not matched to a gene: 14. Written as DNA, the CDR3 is TGTGCCAGCAGCCGACAGGGGGCCTTCCGGGCAGATGAAGCTTTCTTT. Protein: CASSRQGAFRADEAFF.

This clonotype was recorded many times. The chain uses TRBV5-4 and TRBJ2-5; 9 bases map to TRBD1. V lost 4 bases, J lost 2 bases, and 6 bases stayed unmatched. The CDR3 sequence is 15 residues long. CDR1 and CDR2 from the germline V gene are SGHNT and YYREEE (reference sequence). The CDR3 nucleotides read TGTGCCAGCAGCCGTAGGGACAGGGTACAAGAGACCCAGTACTTC. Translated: CASSRRDRVQETQYF.

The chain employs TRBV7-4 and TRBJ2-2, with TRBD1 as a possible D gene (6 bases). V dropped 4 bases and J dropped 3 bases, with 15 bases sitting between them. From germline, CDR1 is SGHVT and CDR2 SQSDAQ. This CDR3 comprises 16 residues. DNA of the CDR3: TGTGCCAGCAGCTCGGCGGCAGGGGACGACACCGGGGAGCTGTTTTTT. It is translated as CASSSAAGDDTGELFF.